The clone carrying this T cell receptor beta chain was observed many times. Germline assignment: CDR1 LNHDA and CDR2 SQIVND (reference sequence). The CDR3 is 14 amino acids. V was clipped by 3 bases and J by 1 base, with 7 bases between them. Time point here: newly diagnosed GD, antithyroid drugs for less than 3 months. Preparation of the TCR library used RNA extracted from PBMCs. The sample belongs to a study of regulatory T cells in long-lasting Graves disease. Libraries of TCR beta came from iRepertoire HTBI primers plus Arm-PCR of CDR3 regions. TCRdb used MiXCR to reprocess the multiplex PCR reads, holding one entry per CDR3 protein. The sample includes roughly 220,000 distinct CDR3 sequences, 15% to 20% of them seen just once.

This rearrangement joins TRBV19 to TRBJ2-1; no definite D call. The receptor comes from a female donor with Graves disease. Here the sequenced sample was peripheral blood mononuclear cells (PBMCs), taken at new diagnosis, from a patient treated with antithyroid drugs. CDR3 region: CASSMLESYNEQFF. The CDR3 coding sequence is TGTGCCAGTAGTATGTTAGAATCCTACAATGAGCAGTTCTTC. The variable domain in full, completed from reference TRBV19 and TRBJ2-1, reads DGGITQSPKYLFRKEGQNVTLSCEQNLNHDAMYWYRQDPGQGLRLIYYSQIVNDFQKGDIAEGYSVSREKKESFPLTVTSAQKNPTAFYLCASSMLESYNEQFFGPGTRLTVL.